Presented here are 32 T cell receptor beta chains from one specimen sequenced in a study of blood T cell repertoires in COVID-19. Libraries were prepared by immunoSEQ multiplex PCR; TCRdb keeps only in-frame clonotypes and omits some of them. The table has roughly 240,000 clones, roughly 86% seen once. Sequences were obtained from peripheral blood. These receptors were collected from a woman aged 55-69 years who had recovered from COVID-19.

The DNA for the CDR3 is TGTGCCAGTAACCAACAGGGAAGGGAGACCCAGTACTTC. This codes for CASNQQGRETQYF. The chain is built from TRBV19 and TRBJ2-5; possibly TRBD1 for D (6 bases). The V gene lost 7 bases and the J gene lost 5 bases, with 14 bases spanning the gap. This CDR3 spans 13 amino acids. Per germline, CDR1 LNHDA and CDR2 SQIVND (reference sequence).

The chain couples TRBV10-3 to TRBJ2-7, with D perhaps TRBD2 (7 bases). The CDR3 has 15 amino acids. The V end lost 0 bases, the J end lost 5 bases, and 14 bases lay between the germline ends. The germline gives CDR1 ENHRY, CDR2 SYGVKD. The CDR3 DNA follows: TGTGCCATCAGTGAGTCGAGGGGGGGCCCCCACGAGCAGTACTTC. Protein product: CAISESRGGPHEQYF.

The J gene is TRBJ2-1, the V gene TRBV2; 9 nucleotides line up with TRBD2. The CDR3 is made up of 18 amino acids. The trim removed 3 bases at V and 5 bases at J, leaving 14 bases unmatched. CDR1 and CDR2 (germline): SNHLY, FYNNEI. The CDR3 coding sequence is TGTGCCAGCAGTGAGGGTAAGGTAGCGGGGGCCGGCAACAATGAGCAGTTCTTC. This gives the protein CASSEGKVAGAGNNEQFF.

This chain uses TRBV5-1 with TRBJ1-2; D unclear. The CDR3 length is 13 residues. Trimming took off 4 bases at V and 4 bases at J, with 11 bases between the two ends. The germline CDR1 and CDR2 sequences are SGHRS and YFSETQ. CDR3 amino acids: CASSMDGSYGYTF. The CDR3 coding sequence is TGCGCCAGCAGCATGGACGGGTCCTATGGCTACACCTTC. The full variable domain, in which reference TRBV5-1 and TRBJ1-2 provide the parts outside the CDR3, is KAGVTQTPRYLIKTRGQQVTLSCSPISGHRSVSWYQQTPGQGLQFLFEYFSETQRNKGNFPGRFSGRQFSNSRSEMNVSTLELGDSALYLCASSMDGSYGYTFGSGTRLTVV.

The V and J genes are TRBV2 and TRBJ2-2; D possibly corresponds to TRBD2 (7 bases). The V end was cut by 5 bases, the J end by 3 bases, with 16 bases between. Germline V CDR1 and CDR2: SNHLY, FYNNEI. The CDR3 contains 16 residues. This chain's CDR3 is CASSSRKGGYTGELFF. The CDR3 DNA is TGTGCCAGCAGTTCTAGGAAGGGGGGGTACACCGGGGAGCTGTTTTTT.

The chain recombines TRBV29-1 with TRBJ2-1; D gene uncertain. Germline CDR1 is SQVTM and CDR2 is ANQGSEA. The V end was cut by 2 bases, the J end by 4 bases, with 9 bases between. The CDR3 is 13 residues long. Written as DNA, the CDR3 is TGCAGCGTTGAAATCCAGGTTTACAATGAGCAGTTCTTC. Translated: CSVEIQVYNEQFF.

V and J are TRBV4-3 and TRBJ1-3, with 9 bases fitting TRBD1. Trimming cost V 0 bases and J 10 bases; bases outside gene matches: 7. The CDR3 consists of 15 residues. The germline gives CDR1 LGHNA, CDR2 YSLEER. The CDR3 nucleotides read TGCGCCAGCAGCCAAGAAAGGGGACAGGGAACGACCATATATTTT. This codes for CASSQERGQGTTIYF.

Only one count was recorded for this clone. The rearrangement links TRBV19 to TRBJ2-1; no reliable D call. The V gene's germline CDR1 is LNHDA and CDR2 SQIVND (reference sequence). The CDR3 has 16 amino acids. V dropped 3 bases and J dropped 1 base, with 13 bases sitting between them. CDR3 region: CASSISAGLSYNEQFF. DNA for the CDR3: TGTGCCAGTAGTATTTCGGCAGGTTTGTCCTACAATGAGCAGTTCTTC.

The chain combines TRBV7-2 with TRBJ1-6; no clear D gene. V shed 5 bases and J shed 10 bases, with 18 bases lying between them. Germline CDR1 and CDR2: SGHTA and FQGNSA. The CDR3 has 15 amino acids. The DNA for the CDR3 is TGTGCCAGCAGCCCTATGGTGGGCCATTGGTCACCCCTCCACTTT. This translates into CASSPMVGHWSPLHF.

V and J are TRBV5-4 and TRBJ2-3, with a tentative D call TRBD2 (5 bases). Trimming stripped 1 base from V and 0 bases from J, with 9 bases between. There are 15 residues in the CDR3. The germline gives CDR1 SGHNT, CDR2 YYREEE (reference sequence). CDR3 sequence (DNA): TGTGCCAGCAGCTTGTCTAGCTTTAGCACAGATACGCAGTATTTT. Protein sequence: CASSLSSFSTDTQYF.

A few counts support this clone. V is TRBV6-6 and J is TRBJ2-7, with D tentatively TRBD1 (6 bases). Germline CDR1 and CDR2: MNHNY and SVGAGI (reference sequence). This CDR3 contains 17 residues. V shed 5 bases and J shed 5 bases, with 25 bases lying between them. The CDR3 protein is CASSRLVGHYFADEQYF. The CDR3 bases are TGTGCCAGCAGTCGCTTAGTGGGACATTATTTTGCGGACGAGCAGTACTTC.

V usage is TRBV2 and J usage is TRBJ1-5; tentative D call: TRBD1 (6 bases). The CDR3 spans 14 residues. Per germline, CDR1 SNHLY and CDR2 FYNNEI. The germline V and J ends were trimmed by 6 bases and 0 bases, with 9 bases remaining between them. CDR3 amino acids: CASSGTSSNQPQHF. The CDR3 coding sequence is TGTGCCAGCAGCGGGACATCTAGCAATCAGCCCCAGCATTTT.

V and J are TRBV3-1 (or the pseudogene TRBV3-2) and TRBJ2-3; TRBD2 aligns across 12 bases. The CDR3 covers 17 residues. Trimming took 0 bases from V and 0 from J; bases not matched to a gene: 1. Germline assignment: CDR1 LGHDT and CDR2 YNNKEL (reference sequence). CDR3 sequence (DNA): TGTGCCAGCAGCCAAGAAACTAGCGGGGGGAGCACAGATACGCAGTATTTT. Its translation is CASSQETSGGSTDTQYF.

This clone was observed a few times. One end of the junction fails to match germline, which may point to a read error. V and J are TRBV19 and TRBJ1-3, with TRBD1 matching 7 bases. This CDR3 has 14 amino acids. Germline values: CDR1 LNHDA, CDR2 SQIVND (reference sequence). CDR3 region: CATRDSNSRNTIYF. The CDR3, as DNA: TGTGCCACCCGGGACAGTAACTCTAGAAACACCATATATTTT.

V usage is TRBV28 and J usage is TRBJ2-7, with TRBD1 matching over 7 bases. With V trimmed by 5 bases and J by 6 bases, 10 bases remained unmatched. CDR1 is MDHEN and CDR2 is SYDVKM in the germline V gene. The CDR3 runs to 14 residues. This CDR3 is CASSEQQGFGEQYF. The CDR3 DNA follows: TGTGCCAGCAGTGAGCAACAGGGGTTCGGCGAGCAGTACTTC.

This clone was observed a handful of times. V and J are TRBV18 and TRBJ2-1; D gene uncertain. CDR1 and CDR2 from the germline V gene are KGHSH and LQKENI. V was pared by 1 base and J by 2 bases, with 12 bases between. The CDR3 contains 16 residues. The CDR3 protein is CASSPQQNTPYNEQFF. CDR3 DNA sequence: TGTGCCAGCTCACCACAACAGAATACCCCCTACAATGAGCAGTTCTTC.

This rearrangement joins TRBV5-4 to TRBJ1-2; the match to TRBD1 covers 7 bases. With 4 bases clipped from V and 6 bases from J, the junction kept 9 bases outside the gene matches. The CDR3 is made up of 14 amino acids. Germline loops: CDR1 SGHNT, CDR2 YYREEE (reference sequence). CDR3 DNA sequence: TGTGCCAGCAGCCGAAGACAGGGAGGAGATGGCTACACCTTC. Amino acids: CASSRRQGGDGYTF.

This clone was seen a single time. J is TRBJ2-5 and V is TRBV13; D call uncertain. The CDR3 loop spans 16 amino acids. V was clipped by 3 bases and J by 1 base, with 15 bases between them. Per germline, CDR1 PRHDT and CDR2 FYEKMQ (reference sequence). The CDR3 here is CASSFSVVNGQETQYF. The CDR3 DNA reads TGTGCCAGCAGCTTTTCTGTCGTGAACGGCCAAGAGACCCAGTACTTC.

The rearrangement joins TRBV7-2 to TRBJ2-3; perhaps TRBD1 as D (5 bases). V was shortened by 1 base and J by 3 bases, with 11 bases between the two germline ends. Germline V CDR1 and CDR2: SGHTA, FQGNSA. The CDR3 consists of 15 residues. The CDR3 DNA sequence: TGTGCCAGCAGCTTAGAGGCCAGGGTTACAGATACGCAGTATTTT. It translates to CASSLEARVTDTQYF. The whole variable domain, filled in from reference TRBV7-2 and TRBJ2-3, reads GAGVSQSPSNKVTEKGKDVELRCDPISGHTALYWYRQSLGQGLEFLIYFQGNSAPDKSGLPSDRFSAERTGGSVSTLTIQRTQQEDSAVYLCASSLEARVTDTQYFGPGTRLTVL.

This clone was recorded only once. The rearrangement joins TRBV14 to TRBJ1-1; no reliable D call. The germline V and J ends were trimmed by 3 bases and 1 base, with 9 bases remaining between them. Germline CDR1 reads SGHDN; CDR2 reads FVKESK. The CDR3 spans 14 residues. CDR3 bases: TGTGCCAGCAGCCACCGAGTCGGGAACACTGAAGCTTTCTTT. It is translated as CASSHRVGNTEAFF.

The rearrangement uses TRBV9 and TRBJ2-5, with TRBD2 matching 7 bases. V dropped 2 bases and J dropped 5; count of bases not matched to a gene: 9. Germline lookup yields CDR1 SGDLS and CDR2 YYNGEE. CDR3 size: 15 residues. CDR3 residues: CASSVLSGEAETQYF. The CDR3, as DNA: TGTGCCAGCAGCGTGTTAAGCGGGGAGGCGGAGACCCAGTACTTC.

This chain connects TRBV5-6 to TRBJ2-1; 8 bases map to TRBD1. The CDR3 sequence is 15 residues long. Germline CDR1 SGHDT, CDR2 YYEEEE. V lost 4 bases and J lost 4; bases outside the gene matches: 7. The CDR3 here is CASSRRQGLYNEQFF. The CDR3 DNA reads TGTGCCAGCAGCCGCAGACAGGGGTTGTACAATGAGCAGTTCTTC.

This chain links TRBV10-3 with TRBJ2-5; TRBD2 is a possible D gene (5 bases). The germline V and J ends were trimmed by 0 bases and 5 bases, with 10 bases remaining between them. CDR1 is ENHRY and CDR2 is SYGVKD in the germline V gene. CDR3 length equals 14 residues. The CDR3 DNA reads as TGTGCCATCAGTGAGTCAATAGGGAGCGAGACCCAGTACTTC. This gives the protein CAISESIGSETQYF.

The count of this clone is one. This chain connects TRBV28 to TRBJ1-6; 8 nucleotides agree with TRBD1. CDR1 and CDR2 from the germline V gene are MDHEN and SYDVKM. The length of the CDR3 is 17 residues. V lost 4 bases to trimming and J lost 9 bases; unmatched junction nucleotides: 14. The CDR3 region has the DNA TGTGCCAGCAGTTCCCCCCCGTGGACAGGGTTGCGTTCACCCCTCCACTTT. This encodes CASSSPPWTGLRSPLHF.

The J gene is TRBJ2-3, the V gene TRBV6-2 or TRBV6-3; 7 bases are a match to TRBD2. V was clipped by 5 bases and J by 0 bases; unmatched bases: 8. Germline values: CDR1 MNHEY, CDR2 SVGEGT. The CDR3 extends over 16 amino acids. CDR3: CASSLLALSSTDTQYF. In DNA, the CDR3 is TGTGCCAGCAGTCTACTAGCGTTGTCTAGCACAGATACGCAGTATTTT.

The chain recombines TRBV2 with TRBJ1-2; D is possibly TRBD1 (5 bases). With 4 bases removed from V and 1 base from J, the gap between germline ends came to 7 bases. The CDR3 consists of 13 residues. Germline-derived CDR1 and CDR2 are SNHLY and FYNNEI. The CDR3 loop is CASSGDSNYGYTF. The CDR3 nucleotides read TGTGCCAGCAGTGGTGACAGTAACTATGGCTACACCTTC.

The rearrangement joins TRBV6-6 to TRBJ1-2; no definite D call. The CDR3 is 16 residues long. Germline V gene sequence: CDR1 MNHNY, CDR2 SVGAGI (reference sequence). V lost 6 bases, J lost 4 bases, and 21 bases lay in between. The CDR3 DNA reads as TGTGCCAGCAGCCTCCCGGGGAGGGAAGGAGGCTATGGCTACACCTTC. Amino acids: CASSLPGREGGYGYTF.

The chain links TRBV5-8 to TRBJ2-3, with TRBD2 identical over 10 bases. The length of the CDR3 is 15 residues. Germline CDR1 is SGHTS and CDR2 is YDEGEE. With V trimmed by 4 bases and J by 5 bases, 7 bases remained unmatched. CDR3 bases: TGTGCCAGCAGCCTTTTAGCGGGGGGAGGAGATACGCAGTATTTT. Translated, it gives CASSLLAGGGDTQYF.

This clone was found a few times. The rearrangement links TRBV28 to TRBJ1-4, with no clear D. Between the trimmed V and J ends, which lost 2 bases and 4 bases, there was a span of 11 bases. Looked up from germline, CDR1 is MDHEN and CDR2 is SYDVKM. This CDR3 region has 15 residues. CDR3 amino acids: CASSLVGRNNEKLFF. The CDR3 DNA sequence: TGTGCCAGCAGTTTAGTTGGGAGAAATAATGAAAAACTGTTTTTT.

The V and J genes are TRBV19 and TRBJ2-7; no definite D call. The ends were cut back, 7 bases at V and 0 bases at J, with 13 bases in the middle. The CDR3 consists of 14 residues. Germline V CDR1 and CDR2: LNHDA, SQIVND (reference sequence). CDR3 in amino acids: CASNSDINSYEQYF. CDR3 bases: TGTGCCAGTAACTCTGACATAAACTCCTACGAGCAGTACTTC.

DNA of the CDR3: TGCGCCAGCAGCTTACTGACTAGCGGGGGGCTAAGCTCCTACGAGCAGTACTTC. Translation: CASSLLTSGGLSSYEQYF. This chain joins TRBV5-1 and TRBJ2-7, with 13 nucleotides matching TRBD2. This CDR3 has 18 amino acids. The ends lost 2 bases at V and 0 bases at J; junction bases unmatched: 8. Germline CDR1 and CDR2: SGHRS and YFSETQ.

As DNA, the CDR3 is TGTGCCAGCAGTGAGGGACAGGGTCGCTCCAATGAGCAGTTCTTC. As protein: CASSEGQGRSNEQFF. The V call is TRBV6-1, the J call TRBJ2-1, with 9 nucleotides matching TRBD1. The CDR3 sequence is 15 residues long. The ends lost 3 bases at V and 6 bases at J; junction bases unmatched: 6. Germline CDR1 is MNHNS and CDR2 is SASEGT.